The source of this T cell receptor (beta chain) is a study of PD-1 blockade in classical Hodgkin lymphoma. Germline V gives CDR1 SGHVS, CDR2 FQNEAQ. The CDR3 sequence is 12 residues long. V lost 2 bases to trimming and J lost 8 bases, with 7 bases between them. Specified time point: cycle 4 day 1 (C4D1), after 5 to 7 weeks of nivolumab. Each patient's relapse followed autologous stem cell transplantation, and brentuximab vedotin exposure varied. From thawed PBMCs, magnetic negative selection was used to isolate the CD8+ T cells. Here immunoSEQ multiplex PCR was the method, and the copy in TCRdb shows in-frame clones only, minus some. The table lists more than 12,000 clones, about 89% of them singletons.

The sample here was CD8+ T cells from blood, taken before the fourth cycle of nivolumab. The J gene is TRBJ2-1, the V gene TRBV7-8; the D is unclear. The TCR originated in a human donor with classical Hodgkin lymphoma. The CDR3 is CASSLLGHEQFF. CDR3 in DNA: TGTGCCAGCAGCTTACTGGGTCATGAGCAGTTCTTC.